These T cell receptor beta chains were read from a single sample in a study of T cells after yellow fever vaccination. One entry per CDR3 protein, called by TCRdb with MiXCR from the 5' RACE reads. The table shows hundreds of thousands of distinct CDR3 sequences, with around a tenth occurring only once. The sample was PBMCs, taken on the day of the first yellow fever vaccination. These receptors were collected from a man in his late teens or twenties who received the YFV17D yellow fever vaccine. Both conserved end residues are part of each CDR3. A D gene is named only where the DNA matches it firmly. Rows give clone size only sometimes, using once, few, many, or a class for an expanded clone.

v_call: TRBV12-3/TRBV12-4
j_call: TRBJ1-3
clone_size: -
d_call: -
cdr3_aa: CASSPGDSGNTIYF
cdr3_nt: TGTGCCAGCAGTCCCGGGGACTCTGGAAACACCATATATTTT

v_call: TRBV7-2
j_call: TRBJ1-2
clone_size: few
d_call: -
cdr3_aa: CASSLIRVKGPVDGYTF
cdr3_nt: TGTGCCAGCAGCTTAATAAGAGTTAAGGGGCCGGTTGATGGCTACACCTTC

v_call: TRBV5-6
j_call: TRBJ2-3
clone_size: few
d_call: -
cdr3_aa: CASSLDRFTDTQYF
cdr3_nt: TGTGCCAGCAGCTTAGATAGATTCACAGATACGCAGTATTTT

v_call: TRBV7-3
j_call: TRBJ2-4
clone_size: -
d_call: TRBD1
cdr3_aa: CASSATGAGVQYF
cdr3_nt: TGTGCCAGCAGCGCGACAGGGGCTGGGGTTCAGTACTTC

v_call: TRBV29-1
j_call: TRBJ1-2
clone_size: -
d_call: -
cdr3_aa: CSAGDDGYTF
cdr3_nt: TGCAGCGCAGGGGACGACGGCTACACCTTC

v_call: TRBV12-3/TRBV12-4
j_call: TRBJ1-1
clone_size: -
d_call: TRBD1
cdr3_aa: CASSFAGTATEAFF
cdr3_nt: TGTGCCAGCAGTTTCGCTGGGACAGCGACTGAAGCTTTCTTT

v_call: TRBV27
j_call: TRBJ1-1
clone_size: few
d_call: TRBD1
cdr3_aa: CARRSEGARDTEAFF
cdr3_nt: TGTGCCAGACGCTCTGAGGGGGCGCGGGACACTGAAGCTTTCTTT

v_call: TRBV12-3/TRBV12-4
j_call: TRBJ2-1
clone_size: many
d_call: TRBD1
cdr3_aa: CASRKIQGASEQFF
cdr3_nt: TGTGCCAGCAGGAAAATCCAGGGGGCCAGTGAGCAGTTCTTC

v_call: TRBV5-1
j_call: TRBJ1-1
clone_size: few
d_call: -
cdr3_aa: CASSLVVRGRTEAFF
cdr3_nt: TGCGCCAGCAGCCTGGTGGTGCGGGGTCGGACTGAAGCTTTCTTT

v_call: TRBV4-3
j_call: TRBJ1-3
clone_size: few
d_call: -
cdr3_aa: CASSHPPPRNTIYF
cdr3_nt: TGCGCCAGCAGCCACCCCCCGCCCCGAAACACCATATATTTT

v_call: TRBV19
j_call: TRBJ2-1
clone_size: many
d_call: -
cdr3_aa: CASSMVGDPNTNEQFF
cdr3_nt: TGTGCCAGTAGTATGGTAGGGGATCCCAATACGAATGAGCAGTTCTTC

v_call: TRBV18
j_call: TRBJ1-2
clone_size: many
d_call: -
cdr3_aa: CASSPPAGYGYTF
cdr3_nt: TGTGCCAGCTCACCACCAGCGGGCTATGGCTACACCTTC

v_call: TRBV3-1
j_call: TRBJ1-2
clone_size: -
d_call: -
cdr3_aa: CASSRTEANYGYTF
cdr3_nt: TGTGCCAGCAGCCGGACAGAAGCTAACTATGGCTACACCTTC

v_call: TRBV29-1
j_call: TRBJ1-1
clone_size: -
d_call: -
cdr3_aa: CSGTMNTEAFF
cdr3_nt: TGCAGCGGAACTATGAACACTGAAGCTTTCTTT

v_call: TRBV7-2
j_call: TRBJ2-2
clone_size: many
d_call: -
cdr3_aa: CASSLNPTGELFF
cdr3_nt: TGTGCCAGCAGCTTAAACCCGACCGGGGAGCTGTTTTTT

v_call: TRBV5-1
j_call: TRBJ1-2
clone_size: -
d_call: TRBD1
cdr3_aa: CASGTGTGYGYTF
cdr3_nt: TGCGCCAGCGGCACCGGGACAGGGTATGGCTACACCTTC

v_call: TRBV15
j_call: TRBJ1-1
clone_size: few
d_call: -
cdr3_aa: CATSMGRKMGEAFF
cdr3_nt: TGTGCCACCAGCATGGGACGGAAAATGGGTGAAGCTTTCTTT

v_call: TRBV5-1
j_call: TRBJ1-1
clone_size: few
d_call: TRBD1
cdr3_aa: CASSLDRGAEAFF
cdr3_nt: TGCGCCAGCAGCTTGGACAGGGGTGCTGAAGCTTTCTTT

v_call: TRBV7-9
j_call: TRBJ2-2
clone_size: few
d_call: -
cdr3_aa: CASSKSGTNTGELFF
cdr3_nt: TGTGCCAGCAGTAAATCCGGGACTAACACCGGGGAGCTGTTTTTT

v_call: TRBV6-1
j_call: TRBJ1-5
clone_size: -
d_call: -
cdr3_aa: CASSDQDSNQPQHF
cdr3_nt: TGTGCCAGCAGCGACCAGGATAGCAATCAGCCCCAGCATTTT

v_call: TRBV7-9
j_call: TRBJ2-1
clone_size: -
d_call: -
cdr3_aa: CASSHTPYNEQFF
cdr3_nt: TGTGCCAGCAGCCACACTCCCTACAATGAGCAGTTCTTC

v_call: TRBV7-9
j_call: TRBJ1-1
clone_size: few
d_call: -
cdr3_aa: CASSLAGTVTEAFF
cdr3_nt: TGTGCCAGCAGCTTAGCGGGTACGGTCACTGAAGCTTTCTTT

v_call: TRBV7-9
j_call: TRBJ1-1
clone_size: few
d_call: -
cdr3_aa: CASSERTRDMNTEAFF
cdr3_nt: TGTGCCAGCAGCGAAAGAACCAGGGACATGAACACTGAAGCTTTCTTT

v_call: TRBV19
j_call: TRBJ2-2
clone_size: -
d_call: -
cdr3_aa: CASSISRSELFF
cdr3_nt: TGTGCCAGTAGTATCTCCAGATCCGAGCTGTTTTTT

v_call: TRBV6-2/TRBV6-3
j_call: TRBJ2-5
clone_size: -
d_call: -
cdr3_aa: CASSSAGRAQETQYF
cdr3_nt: TGTGCCAGCAGCTCCGCGGGACGTGCCCAAGAGACCCAGTACTTC

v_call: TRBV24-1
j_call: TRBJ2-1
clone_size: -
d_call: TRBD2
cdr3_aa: CATSGSLAGGYNEQFF
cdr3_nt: TGTGCCACCAGCGGGTCCCTAGCGGGGGGGTACAATGAGCAGTTCTTC

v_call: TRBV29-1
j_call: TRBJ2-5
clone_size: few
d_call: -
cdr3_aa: CSVSLETQYF
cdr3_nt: TGCAGCGTTTCACTAGAGACCCAGTACTTC

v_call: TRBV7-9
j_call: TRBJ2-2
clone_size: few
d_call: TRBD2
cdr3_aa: CASSFGAGGTGELFF
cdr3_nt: TGTGCCAGCAGCTTTGGAGCGGGGGGCACCGGGGAGCTGTTTTTT